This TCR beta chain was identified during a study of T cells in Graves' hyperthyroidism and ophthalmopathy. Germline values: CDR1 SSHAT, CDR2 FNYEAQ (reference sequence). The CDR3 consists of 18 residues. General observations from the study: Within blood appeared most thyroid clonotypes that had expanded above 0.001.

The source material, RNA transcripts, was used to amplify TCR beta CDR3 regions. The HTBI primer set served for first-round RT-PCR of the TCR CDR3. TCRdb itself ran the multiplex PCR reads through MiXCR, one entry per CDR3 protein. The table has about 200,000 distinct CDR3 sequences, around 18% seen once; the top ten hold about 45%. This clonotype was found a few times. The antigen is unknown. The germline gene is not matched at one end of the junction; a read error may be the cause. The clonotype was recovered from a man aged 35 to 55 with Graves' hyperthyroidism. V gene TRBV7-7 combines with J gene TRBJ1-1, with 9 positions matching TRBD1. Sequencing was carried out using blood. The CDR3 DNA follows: TGTGCTAGCAGCTTAGCGAATAGGACAGGGGACATGAACACTGAAGCTTTCTTT. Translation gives CASSLANRTGDMNTEAFF.